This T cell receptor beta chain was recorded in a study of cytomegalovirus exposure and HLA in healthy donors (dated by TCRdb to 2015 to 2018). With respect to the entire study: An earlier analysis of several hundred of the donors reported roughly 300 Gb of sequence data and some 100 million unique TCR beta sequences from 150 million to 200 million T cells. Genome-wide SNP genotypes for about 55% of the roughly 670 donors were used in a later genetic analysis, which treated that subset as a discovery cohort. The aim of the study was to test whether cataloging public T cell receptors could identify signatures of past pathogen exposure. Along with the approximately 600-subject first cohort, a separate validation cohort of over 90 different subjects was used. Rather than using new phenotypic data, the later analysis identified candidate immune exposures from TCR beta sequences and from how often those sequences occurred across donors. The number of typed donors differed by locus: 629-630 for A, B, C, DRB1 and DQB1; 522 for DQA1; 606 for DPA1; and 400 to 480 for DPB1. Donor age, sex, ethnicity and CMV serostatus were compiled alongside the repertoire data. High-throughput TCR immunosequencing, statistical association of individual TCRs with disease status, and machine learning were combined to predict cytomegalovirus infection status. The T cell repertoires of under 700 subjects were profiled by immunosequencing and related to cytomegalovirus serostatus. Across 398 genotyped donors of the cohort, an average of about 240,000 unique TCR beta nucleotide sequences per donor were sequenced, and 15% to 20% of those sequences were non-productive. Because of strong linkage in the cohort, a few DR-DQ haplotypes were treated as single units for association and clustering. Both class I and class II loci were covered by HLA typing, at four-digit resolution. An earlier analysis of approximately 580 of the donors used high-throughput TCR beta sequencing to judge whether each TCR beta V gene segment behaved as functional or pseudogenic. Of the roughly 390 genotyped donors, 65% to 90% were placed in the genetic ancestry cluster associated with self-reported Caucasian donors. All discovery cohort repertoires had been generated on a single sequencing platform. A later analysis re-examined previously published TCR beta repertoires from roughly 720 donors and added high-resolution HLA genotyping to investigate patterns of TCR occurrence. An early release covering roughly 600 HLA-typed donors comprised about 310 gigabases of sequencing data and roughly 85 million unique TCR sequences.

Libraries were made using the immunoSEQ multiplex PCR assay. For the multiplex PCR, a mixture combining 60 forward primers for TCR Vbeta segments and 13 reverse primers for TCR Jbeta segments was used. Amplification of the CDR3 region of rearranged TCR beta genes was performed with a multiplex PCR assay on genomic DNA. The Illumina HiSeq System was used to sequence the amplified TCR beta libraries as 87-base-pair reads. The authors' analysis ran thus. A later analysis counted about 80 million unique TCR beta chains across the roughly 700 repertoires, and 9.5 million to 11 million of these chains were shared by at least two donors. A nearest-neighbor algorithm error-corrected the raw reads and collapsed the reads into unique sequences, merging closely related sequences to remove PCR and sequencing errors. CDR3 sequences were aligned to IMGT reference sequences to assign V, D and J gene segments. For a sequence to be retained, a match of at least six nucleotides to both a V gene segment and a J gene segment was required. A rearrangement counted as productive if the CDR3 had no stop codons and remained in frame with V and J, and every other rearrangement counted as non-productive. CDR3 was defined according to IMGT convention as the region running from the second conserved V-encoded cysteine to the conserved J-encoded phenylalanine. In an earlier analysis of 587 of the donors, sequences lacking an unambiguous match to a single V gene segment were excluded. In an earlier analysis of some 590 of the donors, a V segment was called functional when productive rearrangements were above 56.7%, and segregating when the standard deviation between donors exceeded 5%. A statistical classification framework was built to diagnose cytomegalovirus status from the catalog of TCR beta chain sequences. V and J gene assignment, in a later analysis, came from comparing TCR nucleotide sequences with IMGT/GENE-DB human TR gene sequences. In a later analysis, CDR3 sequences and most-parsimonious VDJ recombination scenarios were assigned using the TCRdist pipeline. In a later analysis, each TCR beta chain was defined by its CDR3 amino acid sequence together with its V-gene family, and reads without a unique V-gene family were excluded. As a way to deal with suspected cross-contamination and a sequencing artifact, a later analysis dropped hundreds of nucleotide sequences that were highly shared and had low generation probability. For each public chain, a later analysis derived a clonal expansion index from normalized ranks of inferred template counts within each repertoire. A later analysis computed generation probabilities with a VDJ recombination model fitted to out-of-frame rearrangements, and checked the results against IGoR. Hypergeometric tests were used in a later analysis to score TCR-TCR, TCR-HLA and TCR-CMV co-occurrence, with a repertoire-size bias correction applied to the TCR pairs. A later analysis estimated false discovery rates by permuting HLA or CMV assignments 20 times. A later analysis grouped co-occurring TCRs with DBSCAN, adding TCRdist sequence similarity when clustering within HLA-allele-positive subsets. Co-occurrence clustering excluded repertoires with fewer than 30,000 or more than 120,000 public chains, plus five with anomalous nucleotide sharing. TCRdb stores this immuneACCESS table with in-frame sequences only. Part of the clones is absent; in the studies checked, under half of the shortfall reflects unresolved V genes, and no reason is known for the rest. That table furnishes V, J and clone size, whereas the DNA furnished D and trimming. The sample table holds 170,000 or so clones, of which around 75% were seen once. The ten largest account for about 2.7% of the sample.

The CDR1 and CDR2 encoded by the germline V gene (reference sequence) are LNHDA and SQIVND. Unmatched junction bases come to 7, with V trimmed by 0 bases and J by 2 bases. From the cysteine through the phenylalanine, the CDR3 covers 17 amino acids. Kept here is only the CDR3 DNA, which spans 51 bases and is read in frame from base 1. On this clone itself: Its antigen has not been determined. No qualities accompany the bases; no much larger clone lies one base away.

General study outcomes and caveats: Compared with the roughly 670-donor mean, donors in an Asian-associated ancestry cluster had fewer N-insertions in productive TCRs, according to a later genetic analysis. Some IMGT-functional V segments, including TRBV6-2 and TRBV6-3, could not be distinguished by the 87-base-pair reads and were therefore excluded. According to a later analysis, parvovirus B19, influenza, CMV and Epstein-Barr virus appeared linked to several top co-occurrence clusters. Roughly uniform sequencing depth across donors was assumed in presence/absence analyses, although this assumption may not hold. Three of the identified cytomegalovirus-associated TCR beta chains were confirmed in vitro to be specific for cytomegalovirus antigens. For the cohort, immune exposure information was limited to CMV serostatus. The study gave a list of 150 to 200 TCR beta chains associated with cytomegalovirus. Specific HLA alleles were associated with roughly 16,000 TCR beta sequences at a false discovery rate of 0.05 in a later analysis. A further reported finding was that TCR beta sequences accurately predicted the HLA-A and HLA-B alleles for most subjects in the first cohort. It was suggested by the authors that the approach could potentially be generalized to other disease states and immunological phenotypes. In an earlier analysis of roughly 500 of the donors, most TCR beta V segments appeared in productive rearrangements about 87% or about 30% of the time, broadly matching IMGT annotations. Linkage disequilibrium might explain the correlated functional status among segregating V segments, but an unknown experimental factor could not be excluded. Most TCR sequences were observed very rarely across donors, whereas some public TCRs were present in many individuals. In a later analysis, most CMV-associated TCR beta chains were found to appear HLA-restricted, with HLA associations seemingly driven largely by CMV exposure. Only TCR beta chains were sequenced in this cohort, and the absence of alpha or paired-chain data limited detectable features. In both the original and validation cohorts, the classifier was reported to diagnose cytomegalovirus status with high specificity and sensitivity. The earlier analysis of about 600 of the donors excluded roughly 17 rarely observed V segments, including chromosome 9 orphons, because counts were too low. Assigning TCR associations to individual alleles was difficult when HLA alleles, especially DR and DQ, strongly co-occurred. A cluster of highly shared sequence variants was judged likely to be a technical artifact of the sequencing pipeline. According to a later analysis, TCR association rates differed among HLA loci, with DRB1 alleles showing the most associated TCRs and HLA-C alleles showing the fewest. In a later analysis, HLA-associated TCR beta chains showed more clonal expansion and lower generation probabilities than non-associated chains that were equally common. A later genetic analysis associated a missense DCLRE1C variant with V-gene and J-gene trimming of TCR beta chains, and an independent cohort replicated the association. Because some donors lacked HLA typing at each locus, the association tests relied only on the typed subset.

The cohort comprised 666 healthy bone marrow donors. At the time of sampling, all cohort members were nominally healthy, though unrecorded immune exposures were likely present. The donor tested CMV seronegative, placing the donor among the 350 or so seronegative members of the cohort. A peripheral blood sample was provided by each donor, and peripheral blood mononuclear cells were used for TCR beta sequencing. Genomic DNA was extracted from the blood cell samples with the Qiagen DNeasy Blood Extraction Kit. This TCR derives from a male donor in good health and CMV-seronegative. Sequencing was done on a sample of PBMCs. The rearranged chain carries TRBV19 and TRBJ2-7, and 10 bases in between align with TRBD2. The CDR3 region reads CASSIESGLAAPYEQYF. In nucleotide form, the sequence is TGTGCCAGTAGTATAGAATCCGGACTAGCGGCCCCCTACGAGCAGTACTTC.